This T cell receptor (beta chain) was sequenced for a study of cytomegalovirus exposure and HLA in healthy donors. Only in-frame clones appear in the TCRdb table, and some are missing; sequencing was by immunoSEQ multiplex PCR. The sample includes about 220,000 clones, around nine tenths seen only once; the top ten take 1.1%. The CDR3 contains 13 residues. The sample taken for sequencing was PBMCs. The source is a woman under 30 in good health and CMV-seronegative. The rearrangement joins TRBV21-1 to TRBJ2-7; the table names TRBD2, a call not compared with the DNA. TRBV21-1 counts as a pseudogene. The CDR3 loop is CASGLPSSYEQYF. In DNA form, the CDR3 reads TGTGCCAGCGGACTACCCTCCTCCTACGAGCAGTACTTC.